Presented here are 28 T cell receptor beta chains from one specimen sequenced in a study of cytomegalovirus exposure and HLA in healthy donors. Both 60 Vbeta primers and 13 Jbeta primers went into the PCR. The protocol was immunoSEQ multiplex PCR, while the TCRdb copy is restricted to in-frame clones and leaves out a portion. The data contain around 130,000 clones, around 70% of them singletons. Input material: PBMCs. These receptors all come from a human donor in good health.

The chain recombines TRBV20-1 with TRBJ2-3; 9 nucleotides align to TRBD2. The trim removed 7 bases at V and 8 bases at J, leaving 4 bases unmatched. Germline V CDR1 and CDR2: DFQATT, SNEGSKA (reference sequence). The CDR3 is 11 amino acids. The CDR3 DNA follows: TGCAGTGGCGGGGGGGGCGGTACGCAGTATTTT. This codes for CSGGGGGTQYF.

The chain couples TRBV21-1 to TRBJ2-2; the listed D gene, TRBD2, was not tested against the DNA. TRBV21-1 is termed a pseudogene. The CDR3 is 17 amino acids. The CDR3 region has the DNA TGTGCCAGCAGACAATTCCGGGACTCAACGAACACCGGGGAGCTGTTTTTT. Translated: CASRQFRDSTNTGELFF.

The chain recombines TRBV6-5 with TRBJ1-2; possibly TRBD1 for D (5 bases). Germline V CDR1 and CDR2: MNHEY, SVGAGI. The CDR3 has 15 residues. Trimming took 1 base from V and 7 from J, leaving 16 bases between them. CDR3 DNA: TGTGCCAGCAGTTACTTCTTAGGGGCCGACGGTGGCTACACCTTC. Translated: CASSYFLGADGGYTF.

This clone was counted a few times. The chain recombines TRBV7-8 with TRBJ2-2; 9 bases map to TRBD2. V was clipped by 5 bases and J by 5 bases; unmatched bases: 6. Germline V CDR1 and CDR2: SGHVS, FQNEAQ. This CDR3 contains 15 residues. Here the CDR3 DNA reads TGTGCCAGCAGCCGACTTAGCGGGGGTACCGGGGAGCTGTTTTTT. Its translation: CASSRLSGGTGELFF.

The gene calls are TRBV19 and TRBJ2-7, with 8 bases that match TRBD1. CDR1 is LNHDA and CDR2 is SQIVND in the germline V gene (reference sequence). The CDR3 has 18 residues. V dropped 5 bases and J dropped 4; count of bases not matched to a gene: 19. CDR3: CASSSWTGQASIGYEQYF. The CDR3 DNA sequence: TGTGCCAGTAGTTCCTGGACGGGACAGGCCTCCATAGGTTACGAGCAGTACTTC.

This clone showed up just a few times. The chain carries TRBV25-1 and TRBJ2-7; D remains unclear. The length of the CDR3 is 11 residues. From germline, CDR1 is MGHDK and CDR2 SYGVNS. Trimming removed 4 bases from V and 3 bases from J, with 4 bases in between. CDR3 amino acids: CASSAIYEQYF. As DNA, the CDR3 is TGTGCCAGCAGTGCCATCTACGAGCAGTACTTC.

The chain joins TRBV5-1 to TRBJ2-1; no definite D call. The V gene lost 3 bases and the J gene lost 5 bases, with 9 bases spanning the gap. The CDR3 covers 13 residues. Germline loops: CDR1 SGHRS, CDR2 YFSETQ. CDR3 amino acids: CASSSVADNEQFF. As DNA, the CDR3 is TGCGCCAGCAGCTCTGTGGCGGACAATGAGCAGTTCTTC.

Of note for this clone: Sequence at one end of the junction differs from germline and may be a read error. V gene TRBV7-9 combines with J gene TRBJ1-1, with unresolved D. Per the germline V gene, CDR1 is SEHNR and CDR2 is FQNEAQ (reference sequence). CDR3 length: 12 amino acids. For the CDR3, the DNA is TGTTCCAGCAGCGTTGGGAGGCCCGAAGCTTTCTTT. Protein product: CSSSVGRPEAFF.

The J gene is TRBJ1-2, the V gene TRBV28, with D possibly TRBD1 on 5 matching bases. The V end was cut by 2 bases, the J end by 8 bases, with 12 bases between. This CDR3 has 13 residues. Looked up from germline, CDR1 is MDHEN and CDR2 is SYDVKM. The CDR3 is CASSLGGLRGYTF. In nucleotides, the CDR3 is TGTGCCAGCAGTTTAGGGGGACTCCGCGGCTACACCTTC.

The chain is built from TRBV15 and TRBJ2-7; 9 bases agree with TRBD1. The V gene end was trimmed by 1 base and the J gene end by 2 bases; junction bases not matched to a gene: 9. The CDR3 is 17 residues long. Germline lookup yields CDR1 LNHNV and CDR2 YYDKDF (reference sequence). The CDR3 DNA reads TGTGCCACCAGCAGAGGCCCTTTACAGGGGGCGACCTACGAGCAGTACTTC. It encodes CATSRGPLQGATYEQYF.

DNA of the CDR3: TGTGCCAGCAGGTTAACAGGGGGAAACACCATATATTTT. This gives the protein CASRLTGGNTIYF. V gene TRBV5-6 combines with J gene TRBJ1-3, with D possibly TRBD1 on 6 matching bases. Trimming removed 5 bases from V and 4 bases from J, with 10 bases in between. The CDR3 covers 13 residues. Germline V gene data show CDR1 as SGHDT and CDR2 as YYEEEE. Filled out from reference TRBV5-6 and TRBJ1-3, the complete variable domain reads DAGVTQSPTHLIKTRGQQVTLRCSPKSGHDTVSWYQQALGQGPQFIFQYYEEEERQRGNFPDRFSGHQFPNYSSELNVNALLLGDSALYLCASRLTGGNTIYFGEGSWLTVV.

The CDR3 sequence is CASSMVGGAKNIQYF. The CDR3 DNA reads TGTGCCAGCAGCATGGTCGGGGGAGCCAAAAACATTCAGTACTTC. J is TRBJ2-4 and V is TRBV5-6; D perhaps matches TRBD2 (6 bases). CDR3 size: 15 residues. CDR1 and CDR2 (germline): SGHDT, YYEEEE. V was cut by 4 bases and J by 0 bases, with 11 bases left in between.

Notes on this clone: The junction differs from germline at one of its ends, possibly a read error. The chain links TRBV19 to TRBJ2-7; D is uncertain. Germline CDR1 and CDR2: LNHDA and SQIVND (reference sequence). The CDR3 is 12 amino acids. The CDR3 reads CGRSRSHYEQYF. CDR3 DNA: TGCGGCCGTAGCAGAAGTCACTACGAGCAGTACTTC.

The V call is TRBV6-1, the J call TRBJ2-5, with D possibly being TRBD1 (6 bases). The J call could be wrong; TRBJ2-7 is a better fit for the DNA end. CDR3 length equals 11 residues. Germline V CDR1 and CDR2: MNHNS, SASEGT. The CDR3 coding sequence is TGTGCCAGCGTACAGGGCCGCGAGCAGTACTTC. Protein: CASVQGREQYF.

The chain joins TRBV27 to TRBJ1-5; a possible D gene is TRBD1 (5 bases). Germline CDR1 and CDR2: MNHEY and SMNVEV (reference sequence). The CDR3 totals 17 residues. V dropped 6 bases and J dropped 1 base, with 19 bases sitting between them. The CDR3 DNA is TGTGCCAGCAGCCAGCGGGGTGTTAAGGGGAGCAATCAGCCCCAGCATTTT. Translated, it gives CASSQRGVKGSNQPQHF.

Written as DNA, the CDR3 is TGTGCCACCAGCAGAGATCGGGGGAGGGATTCACCCCTCCACTTT. Its protein is CATSRDRGRDSPLHF. V gene TRBV15 combines with J gene TRBJ1-6, with a weak D call TRBD1 (5 bases). Germline V gives CDR1 LNHNV, CDR2 YYDKDF (reference sequence). This CDR3 is built from 15 residues. Trimming took 0 bases from V and 8 from J, leaving 11 bases between them.

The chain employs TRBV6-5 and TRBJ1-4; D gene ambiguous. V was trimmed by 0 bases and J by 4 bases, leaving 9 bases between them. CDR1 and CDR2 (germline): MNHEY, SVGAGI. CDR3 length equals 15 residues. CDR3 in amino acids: CASSYSFLVNEKLFF. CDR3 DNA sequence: TGTGCCAGCAGTTACTCGTTTCTCGTTAATGAAAAACTGTTTTTT.

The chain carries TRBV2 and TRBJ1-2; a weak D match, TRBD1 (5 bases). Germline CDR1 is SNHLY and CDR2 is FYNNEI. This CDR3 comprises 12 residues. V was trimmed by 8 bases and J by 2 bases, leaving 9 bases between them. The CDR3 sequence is CASGQGNYGYTF. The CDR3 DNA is TGTGCCAGCGGACAAGGGAACTATGGCTACACCTTC.

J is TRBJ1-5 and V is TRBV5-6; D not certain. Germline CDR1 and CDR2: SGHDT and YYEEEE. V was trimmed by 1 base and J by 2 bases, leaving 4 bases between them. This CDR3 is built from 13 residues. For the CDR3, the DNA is TGTGCCAGCAGCTTGCAGGGCAATCAGCCCCAGCATTTT. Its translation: CASSLQGNQPQHF.

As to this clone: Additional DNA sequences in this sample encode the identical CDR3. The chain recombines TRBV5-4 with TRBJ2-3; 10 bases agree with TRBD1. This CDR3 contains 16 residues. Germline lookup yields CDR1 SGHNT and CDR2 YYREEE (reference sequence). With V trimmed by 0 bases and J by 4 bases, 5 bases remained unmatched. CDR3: CASSLGGGQGADTQYF. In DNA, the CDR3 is TGTGCCAGCAGCTTGGGGGGAGGACAGGGGGCAGATACGCAGTATTTT.

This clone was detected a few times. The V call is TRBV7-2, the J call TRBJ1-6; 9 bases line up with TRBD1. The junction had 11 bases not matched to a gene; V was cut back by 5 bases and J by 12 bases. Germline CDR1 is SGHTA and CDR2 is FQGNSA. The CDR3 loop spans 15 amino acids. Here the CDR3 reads CASSLTGTGLEPLHF. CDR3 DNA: TGTGCCAGCAGCCTCACCGGGACAGGGCTAGAACCCCTCCACTTT.

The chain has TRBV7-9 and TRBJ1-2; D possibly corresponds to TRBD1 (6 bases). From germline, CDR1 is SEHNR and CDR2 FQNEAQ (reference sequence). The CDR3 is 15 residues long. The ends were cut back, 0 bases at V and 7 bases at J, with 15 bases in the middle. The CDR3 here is CASSLAQTGLGGYTF. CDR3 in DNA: TGTGCCAGCAGCTTAGCACAGACAGGCCTAGGTGGCTACACCTTC.

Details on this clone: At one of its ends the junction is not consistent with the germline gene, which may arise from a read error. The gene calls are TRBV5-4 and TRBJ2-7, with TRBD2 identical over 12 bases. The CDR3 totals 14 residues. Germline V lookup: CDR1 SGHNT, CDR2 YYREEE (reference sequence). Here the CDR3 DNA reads TGTGCCAGCAGCCCCGAGTCAGCTAGCGGGAGGGCCGTCTTC. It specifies CASSPESASGRAVF.

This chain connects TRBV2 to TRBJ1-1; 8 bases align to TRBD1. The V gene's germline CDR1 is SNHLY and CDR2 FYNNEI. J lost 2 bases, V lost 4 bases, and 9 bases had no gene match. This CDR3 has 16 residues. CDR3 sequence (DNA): TGTGCCAGCAGTGTAGGCCGACAGGGGATTAACACTGAAGCTTTCTTT. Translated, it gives CASSVGRQGINTEAFF. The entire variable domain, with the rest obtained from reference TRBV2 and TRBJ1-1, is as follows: EPEVTQTPSHQVTQMGQEVILRCVPISNHLYFYWYRQILGQKVEFLVSFYNNEISEKSEIFDDQFSVERPDGSNFTLKIRSTKLEDSAMYFCASSVGRQGINTEAFFGQGTRLTVV.

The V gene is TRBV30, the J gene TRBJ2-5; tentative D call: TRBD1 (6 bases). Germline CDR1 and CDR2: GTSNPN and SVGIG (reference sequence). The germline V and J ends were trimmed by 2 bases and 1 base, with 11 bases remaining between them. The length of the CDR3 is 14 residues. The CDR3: CAWSSVRGQETQYF. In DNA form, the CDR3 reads TGTGCCTGGAGTAGTGTCAGGGGCCAAGAGACCCAGTACTTC.

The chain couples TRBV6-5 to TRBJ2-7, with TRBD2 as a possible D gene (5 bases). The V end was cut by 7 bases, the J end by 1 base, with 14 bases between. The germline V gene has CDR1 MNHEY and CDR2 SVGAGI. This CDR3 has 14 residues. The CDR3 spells CASIGRRRSYEQYF. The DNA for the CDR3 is TGTGCCAGCATTGGAAGACGGAGGTCCTACGAGCAGTACTTC.

In DNA, the CDR3 is TGCGCCAGCAGCTTGGGCAGTCCAGCTAACTATGGCTACACCTTC. It yields the protein CASSLGSPANYGYTF. This chain connects TRBV5-1 to TRBJ1-2, with no clear D. V was pared by 0 bases and J by 0 bases, with 9 bases between. The CDR3 extends over 15 amino acids. CDR1 SGHRS and CDR2 YFSETQ come from the germline V gene.

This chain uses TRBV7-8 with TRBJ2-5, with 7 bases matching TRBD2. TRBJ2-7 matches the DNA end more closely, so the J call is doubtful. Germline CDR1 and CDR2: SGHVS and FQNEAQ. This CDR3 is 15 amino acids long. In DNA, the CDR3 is TGTGCCAGCAGCGTCCCAGCCGGGACTATCTACGAGCAGTACTTC. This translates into CASSVPAGTIYEQYF.